This T cell receptor (beta chain) was sequenced in a study of shared clonotypes between healthy human individuals. About the research overall: The study used three CD4 naive, three CD4 memory, two CD8 naive and one CD8 memory plate per donor. Study outcomes and limitations: Only blood was sampled, and tissue TCR repertoires likely differ from blood ones. It was the non-shared clonotypes that had lower generation probabilities than clonotypes shared by all four donors.

Using immunoSEQ multiplex PCR, the repertoire was profiled, and TCRdb retains in-frame clones only, with some absent. In the table there are about 2.4 million clones, approximately 90% of which are singletons. Trimming removed 1 base at V and 7 bases at J, with 11 bases between. The CDR3 length is 14 residues. Germline lookup yields CDR1 SGHRS and CDR2 YFSETQ. A remark on this clone: Its antigen is currently unknown.

The TCR comes from a man aged 18 to 35 in good health. The rearrangement uses TRBV5-1 and TRBJ2-2; D might be TRBD2 (6 bases). Sequencing used naive CD4+ T cells sorted from blood. As for subset: CD45RA+ positively selected. The CDR3 DNA is TGCGCCAGCAGCTTGCAGCTAGCGTTCGGGGAGCTGTTTTTT. Its translation: CASSLQLAFGELFF.